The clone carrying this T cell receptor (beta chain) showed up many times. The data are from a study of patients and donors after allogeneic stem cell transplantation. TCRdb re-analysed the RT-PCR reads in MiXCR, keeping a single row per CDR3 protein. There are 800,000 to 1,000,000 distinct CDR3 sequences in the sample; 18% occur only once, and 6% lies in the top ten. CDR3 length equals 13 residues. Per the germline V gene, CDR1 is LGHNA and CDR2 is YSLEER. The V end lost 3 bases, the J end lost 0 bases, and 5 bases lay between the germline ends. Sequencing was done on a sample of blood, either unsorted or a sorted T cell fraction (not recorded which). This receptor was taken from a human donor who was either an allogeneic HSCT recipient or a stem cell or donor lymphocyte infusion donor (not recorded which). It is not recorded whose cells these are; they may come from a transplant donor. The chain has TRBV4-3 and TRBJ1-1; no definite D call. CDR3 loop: CASSQTLNTEAFF. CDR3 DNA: TGCGCCAGCAGCCAGACCTTGAACACTGAAGCTTTCTTT.